Sequencing of this TCR beta chain was carried out in a study of shared clonotypes between healthy human individuals. Across the study: CD8 memory received one plate per donor, CD8 naive two, CD4 memory three and CD4 naive three. Whole-study results and caveats: Clonotypes which were not shared had lower generation probabilities than clonotypes that all four donors shared. An expected dependence of interdonor clonotype sharing on sequencing depth was noted.

Into CD45RA+ naive and CD45RA-negative memory subsets, the CD4+ cells were split. Clones were read by immunoSEQ multiplex PCR, and TCRdb kept only the in-frame ones, dropping some. The sample lists about 610,000 clones, about 96% occurring once. In regard to this clone: What it binds is not known.

This CDR3 spans 14 amino acids. The germline V and J ends were trimmed by 4 bases and 2 bases, with 11 bases remaining between them. Germline V CDR1 and CDR2: MGHRA, YSYEKL. The source of this sequence is a woman aged 25-40 years in good health. The chain uses TRBV4-1 and TRBJ2-5; maybe TRBD1 (6 bases). The sample was naive CD4+ T cells sorted from blood. Sample subset: CD45RA+ positively selected. CDR3 amino acids: CASSPRTAQETQYF. The CDR3 region has the DNA TGCGCCAGCAGCCCCCGGACAGCTCAAGAGACCCAGTACTTC.